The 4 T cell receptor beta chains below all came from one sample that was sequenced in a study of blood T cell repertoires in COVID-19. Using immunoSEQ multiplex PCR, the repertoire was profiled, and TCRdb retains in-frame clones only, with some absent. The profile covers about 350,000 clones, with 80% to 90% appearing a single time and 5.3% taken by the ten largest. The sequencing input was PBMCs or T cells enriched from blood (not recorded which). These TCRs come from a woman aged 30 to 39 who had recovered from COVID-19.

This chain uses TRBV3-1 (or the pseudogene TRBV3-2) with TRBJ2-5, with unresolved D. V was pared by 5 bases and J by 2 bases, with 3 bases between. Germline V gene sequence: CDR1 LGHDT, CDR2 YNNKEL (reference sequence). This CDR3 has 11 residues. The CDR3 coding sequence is TGTGCCAGCAGCTCGCAAGAGACCCAGTACTTC. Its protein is CASSSQETQYF.

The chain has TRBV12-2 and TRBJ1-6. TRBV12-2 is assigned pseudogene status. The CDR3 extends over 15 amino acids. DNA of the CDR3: TGTGCAAGTCGCTTAGCGCGGACTTTTAATTCACCCCTCCACTTT. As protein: CASRLARTFNSPLHF.

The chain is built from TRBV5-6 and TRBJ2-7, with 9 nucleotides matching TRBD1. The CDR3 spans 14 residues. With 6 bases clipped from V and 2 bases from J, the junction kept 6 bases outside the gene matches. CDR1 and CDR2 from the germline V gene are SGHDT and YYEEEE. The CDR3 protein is CASKGQGITYEQYF. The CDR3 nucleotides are TGTGCCAGCAAGGGACAGGGAATAACCTACGAGCAGTACTTC.

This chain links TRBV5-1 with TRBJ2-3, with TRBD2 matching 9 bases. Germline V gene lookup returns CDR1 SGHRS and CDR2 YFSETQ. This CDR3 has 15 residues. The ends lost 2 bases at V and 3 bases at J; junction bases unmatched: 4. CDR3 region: CASSFGSGGTDTQYF. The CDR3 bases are TGCGCCAGCAGCTTCGGTAGCGGGGGAACAGATACGCAGTATTTT. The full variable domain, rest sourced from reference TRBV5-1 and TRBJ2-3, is KAGVTQTPRYLIKTRGQQVTLSCSPISGHRSVSWYQQTPGQGLQFLFEYFSETQRNKGNFPGRFSGRQFSNSRSEMNVSTLELGDSALYLCASSFGSGGTDTQYFGPGTRLTVL.